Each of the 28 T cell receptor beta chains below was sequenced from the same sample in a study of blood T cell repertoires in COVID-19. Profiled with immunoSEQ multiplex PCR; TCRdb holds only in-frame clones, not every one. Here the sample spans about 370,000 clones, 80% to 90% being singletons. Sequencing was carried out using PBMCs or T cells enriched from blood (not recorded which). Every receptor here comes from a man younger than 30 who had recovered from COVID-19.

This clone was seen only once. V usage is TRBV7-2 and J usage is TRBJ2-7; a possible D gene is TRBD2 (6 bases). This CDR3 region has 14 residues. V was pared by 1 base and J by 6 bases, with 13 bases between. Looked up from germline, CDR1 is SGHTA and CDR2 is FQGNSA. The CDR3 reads CASSLVATSGEQYF. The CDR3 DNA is TGTGCCAGCAGCTTAGTAGCGACTAGTGGCGAGCAGTACTTC.

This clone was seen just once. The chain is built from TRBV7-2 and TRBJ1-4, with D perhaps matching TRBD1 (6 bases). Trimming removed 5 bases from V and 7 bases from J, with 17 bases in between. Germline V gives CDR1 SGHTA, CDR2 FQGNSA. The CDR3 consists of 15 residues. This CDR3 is CASSIGQSRVEKLFF. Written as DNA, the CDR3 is TGTGCCAGCAGCATCGGACAGTCGAGGGTTGAAAAACTGTTTTTT.

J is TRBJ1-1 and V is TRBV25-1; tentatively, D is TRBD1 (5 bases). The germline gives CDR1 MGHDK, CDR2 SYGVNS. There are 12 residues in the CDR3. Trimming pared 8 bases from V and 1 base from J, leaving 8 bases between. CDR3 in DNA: TGTGCCAGCTTCGACAGGAACACTGAAGCTTTCTTT. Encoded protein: CASFDRNTEAFF. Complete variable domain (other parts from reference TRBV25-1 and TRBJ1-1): EADIYQTPRYLVIGTGKKITLECSQTMGHDKMYWYQQDPGMELHLIHYSYGVNSTEKGDLSSESTVSRIRTEHFPLTLESARPSHTSQYLCASFDRNTEAFFGQGTRLTVV.

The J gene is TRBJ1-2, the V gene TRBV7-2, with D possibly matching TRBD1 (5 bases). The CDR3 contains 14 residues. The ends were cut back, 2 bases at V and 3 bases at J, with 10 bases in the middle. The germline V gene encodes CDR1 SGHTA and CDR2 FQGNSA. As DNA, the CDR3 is TGTGCCAGCAGCTTACAGGGAGGGGACTATGGCTACACCTTC. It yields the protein CASSLQGGDYGYTF.

DNA of the CDR3: TGTGCCAGCAGCACTATCTCCGGGACAGGGGGCGGAGAGCAGTACTTC. It is translated as CASSTISGTGGGEQYF. V and J are TRBV9 and TRBJ2-7; 12 positions match TRBD1. The germline gives CDR1 SGDLS, CDR2 YYNGEE. CDR3 length: 16 residues. Unmatched junction bases numbered 12, after V lost 4 bases and J lost 7 bases.

CDR3 nucleotide sequence: TGTGCCAGCTCACCCTCCAATTTAGTGAACACTGAAGCTTTCTTT. Its translation: CASSPSNLVNTEAFF. The chain combines TRBV18 with TRBJ1-1; D not resolved. The CDR3 length is 15 residues. The germline V gene encodes CDR1 KGHSH and CDR2 LQKENI. V lost 3 bases and J 0 bases, leaving 11 bases between the germline ends.

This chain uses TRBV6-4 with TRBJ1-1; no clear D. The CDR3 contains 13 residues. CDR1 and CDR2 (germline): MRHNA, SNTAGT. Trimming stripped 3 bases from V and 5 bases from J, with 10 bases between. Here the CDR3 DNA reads TGTGCCAGCAGTGAAACAAGGGAGACTGAAGCTTTCTTT. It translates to CASSETRETEAFF.

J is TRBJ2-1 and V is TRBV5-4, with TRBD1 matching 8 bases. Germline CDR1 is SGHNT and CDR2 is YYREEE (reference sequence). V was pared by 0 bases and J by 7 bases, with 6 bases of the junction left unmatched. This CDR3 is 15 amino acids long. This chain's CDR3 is CASSLAQGARNEQFF. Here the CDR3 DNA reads TGTGCCAGCAGCTTGGCGCAGGGGGCTAGGAATGAGCAGTTCTTC.

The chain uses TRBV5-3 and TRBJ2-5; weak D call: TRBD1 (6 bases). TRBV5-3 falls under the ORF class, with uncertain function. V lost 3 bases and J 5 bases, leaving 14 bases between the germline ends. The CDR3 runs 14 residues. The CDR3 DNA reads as TGTGCCAGAAGCTACAACAGGGACCGGGAGACCCAGTACTTC. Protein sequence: CARSYNRDRETQYF.

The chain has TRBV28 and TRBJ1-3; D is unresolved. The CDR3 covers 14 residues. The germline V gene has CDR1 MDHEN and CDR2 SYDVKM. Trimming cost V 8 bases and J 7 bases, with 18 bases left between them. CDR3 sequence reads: CASSPGLLWNTIYF. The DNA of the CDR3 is TGTGCCAGCTCCCCCGGGTTATTGTGGAACACCATATATTTT.

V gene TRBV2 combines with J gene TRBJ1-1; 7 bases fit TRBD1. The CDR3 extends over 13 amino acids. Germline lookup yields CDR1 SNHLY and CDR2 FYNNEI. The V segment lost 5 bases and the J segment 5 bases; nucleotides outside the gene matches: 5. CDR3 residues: CASSTGVGTEAFF. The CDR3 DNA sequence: TGTGCCAGCAGTACAGGGGTGGGAACTGAAGCTTTCTTT.

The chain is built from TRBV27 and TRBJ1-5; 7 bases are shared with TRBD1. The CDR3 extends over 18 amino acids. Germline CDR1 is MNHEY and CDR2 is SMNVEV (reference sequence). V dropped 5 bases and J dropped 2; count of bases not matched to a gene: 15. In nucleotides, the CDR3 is TGTGCCAGCAGTCCATCTCAATCTCAGGGGGTTCGCAATCAGCCCCAGCATTTT. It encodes CASSPSQSQGVRNQPQHF.

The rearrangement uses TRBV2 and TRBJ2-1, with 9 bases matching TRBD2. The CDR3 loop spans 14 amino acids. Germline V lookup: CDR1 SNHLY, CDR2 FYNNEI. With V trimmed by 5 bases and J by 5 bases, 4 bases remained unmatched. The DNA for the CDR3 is TGTGCCAGCAGTTTAGCGGGGGCTGACAATGAGCAGTTCTTC. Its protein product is CASSLAGADNEQFF.

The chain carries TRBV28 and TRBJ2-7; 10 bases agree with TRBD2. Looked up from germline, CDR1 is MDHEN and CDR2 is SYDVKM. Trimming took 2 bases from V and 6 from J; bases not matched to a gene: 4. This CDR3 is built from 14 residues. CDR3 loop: CASSLASGSIEQYF. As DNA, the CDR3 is TGTGCCAGCAGTTTAGCTAGCGGGAGTATCGAGCAGTACTTC. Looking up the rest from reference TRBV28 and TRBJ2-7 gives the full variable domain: DVKVTQSSRYLVKRTGEKVFLECVQDMDHENMFWYRQDPGLGLRLIYFSYDVKMKEKGDIPEGYSVSREKKERFSLILESASTNQTSMYLCASSLASGSIEQYFGPGTRLTVT.

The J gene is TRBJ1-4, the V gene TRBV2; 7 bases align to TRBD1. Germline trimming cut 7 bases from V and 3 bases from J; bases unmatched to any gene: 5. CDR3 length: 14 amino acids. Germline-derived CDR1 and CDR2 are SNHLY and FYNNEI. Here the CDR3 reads CASTLQGSNEKLFF. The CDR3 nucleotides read TGTGCCAGCACCCTACAGGGGTCTAATGAAAAACTGTTTTTT. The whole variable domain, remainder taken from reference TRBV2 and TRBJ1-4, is EPEVTQTPSHQVTQMGQEVILRCVPISNHLYFYWYRQILGQKVEFLVSFYNNEISEKSEIFDDQFSVERPDGSNFTLKIRSTKLEDSAMYFCASTLQGSNEKLFFGSGTQLSVL.

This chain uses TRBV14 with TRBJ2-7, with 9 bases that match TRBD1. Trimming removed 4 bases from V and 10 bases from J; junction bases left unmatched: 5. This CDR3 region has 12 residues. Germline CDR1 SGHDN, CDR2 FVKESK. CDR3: CASSPDRGSQYF. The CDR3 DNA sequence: TGTGCCAGCAGCCCGGACAGGGGATCCCAGTACTTC.

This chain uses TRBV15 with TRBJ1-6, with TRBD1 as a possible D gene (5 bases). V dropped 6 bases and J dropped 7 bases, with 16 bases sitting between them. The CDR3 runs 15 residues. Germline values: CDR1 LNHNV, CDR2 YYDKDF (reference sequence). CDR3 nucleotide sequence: TGTGCCACCAGACACGGGACTCCTGTCAATTCACCCCTCCACTTT. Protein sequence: CATRHGTPVNSPLHF.

The CDR3 sequence: CASSPAGQGQPQHF. DNA of the CDR3: TGTGCCAGCTCACCAGCCGGACAGGGGCAGCCCCAGCATTTT. The rearrangement uses TRBV18 and TRBJ1-5; TRBD1 matches at 9 bases. Losses at the gene ends were 2 bases for V and 7 bases for J; bases not matched to a gene: 3. Germline V gene lookup returns CDR1 KGHSH and CDR2 LQKENI. There are 14 residues in the CDR3.

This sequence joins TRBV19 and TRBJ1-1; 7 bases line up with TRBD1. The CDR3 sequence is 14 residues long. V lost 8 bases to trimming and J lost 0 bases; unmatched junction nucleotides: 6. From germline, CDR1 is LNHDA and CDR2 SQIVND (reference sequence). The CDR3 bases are TGTGCCAGTTCGGCCACAGGGGTGAACACTGAAGCTTTCTTT. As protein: CASSATGVNTEAFF. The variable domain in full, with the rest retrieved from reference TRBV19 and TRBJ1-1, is DGGITQSPKYLFRKEGQNVTLSCEQNLNHDAMYWYRQDPGQGLRLIYYSQIVNDFQKGDIAEGYSVSREKKESFPLTVTSAQKNPTAFYLCASSATGVNTEAFFGQGTRLTVV.

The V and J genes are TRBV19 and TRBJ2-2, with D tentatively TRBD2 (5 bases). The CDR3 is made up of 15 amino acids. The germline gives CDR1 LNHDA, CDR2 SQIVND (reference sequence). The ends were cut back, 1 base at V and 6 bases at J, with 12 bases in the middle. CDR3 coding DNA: TGTGCCAGTAGTATAGGTGGGAGTCCTTCCGGGGAGCTGTTTTTT. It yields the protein CASSIGGSPSGELFF.

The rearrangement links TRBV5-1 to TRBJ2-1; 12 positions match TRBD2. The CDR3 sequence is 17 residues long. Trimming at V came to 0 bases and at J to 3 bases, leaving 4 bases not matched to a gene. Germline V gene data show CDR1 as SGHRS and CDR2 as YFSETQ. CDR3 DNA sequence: TGCGCCAGCAGCTTGGGACTAGCGGGAGTAAACTACAATGAGCAGTTCTTC. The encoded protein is CASSLGLAGVNYNEQFF.

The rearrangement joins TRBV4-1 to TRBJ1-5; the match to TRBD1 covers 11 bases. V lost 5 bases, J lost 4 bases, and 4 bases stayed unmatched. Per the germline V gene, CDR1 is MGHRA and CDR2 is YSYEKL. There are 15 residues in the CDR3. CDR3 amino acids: CASSRGQGGNQPQHF. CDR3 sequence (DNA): TGCGCCAGCAGCAGGGGACAGGGGGGGAATCAGCCCCAGCATTTT.

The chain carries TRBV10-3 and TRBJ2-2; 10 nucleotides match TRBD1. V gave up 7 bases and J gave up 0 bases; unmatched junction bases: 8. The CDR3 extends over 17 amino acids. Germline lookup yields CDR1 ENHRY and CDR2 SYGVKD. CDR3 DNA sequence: TGTGCCATCACCCCGGGACAGGGGACTACGAACACCGGGGAGCTGTTTTTT. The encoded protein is CAITPGQGTTNTGELFF.

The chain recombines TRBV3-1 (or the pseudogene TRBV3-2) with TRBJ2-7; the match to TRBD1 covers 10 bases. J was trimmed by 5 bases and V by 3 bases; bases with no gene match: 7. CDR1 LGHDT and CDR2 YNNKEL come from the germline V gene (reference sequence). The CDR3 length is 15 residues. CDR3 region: CASSHPGTGVDEQYF. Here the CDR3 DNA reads TGTGCCAGCAGCCATCCGGGGACAGGGGTTGACGAGCAGTACTTC.

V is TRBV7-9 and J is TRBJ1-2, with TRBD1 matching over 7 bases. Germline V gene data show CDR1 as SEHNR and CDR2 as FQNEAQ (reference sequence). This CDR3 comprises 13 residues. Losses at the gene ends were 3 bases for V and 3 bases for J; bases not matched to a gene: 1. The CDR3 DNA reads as TGTGCCAGCAGCTTCGGACAGGACTATGGCTACACCTTC. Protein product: CASSFGQDYGYTF.

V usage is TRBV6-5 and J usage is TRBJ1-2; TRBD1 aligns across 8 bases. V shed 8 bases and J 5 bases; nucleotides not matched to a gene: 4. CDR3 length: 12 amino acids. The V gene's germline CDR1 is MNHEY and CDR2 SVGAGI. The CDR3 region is CASSDRAYGYTF. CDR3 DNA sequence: TGTGCCAGCTCGGACAGGGCTTATGGCTACACCTTC.

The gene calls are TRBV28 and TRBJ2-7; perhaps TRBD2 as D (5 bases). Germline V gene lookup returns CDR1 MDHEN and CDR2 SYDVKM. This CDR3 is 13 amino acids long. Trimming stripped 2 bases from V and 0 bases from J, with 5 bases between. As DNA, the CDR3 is TGTGCCAGCAGTTTAGGACTCTCCTACGAGCAGTACTTC. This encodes CASSLGLSYEQYF.

The CDR3 DNA sequence: TGCGCCAGCAGCTTGGCGGGACAGAGGAACACTGAAGCTTTCTTT. Translation gives CASSLAGQRNTEAFF. The rearrangement links TRBV5-1 to TRBJ1-1; 7 bases line up with TRBD1. V gave up 0 bases and J gave up 1 base; unmatched junction bases: 3. The CDR3 has 15 residues. Germline loops: CDR1 SGHRS, CDR2 YFSETQ. The variable domain in full, with the rest retrieved from reference TRBV5-1 and TRBJ1-1, is KAGVTQTPRYLIKTRGQQVTLSCSPISGHRSVSWYQQTPGQGLQFLFEYFSETQRNKGNFPGRFSGRQFSNSRSEMNVSTLELGDSALYLCASSLAGQRNTEAFFGQGTRLTVV.